This T cell receptor beta chain derives from a study of cytomegalovirus exposure and HLA in healthy donors (dated by TCRdb to between 2016 and 2019). At the level of the whole study: According to an earlier analysis of a few hundred of the donors, about 179 million T cells yielded 117 million unique TCR beta sequences and 276 Gb of sequence data. Roughly 290 gigabases of sequencing data and 91 million or so unique TCR sequences made up an early release that covered some 640 HLA-typed donors. Of the roughly 430 genotyped donors, 65% to 90% fell in the genetic ancestry cluster associated with self-reported Caucasian donors. The aim of the study was to test whether cataloging public T cell receptors could identify signatures of past pathogen exposure. The T cell repertoires of several hundred subjects were profiled by immunosequencing and related to cytomegalovirus serostatus. In addition to the first cohort of around 670 subjects, a separate validation cohort of around 110 different subjects was used. The study combined high-throughput TCR immunosequencing, statistical association of individual TCRs with disease status, and machine learning to predict cytomegalovirus infection status. A later analysis re-examined previously published TCR beta repertoires from just over 650 donors and added high-resolution HLA genotyping to investigate patterns of TCR occurrence. In the later analysis, no new phenotypic data were used to find candidate immune exposures; instead, reliance was placed on TCR beta sequences and their occurrence across donors. An earlier analysis of around 580 of the donors used high-throughput TCR beta sequencing to judge whether each TCR beta V gene segment behaved as functional or pseudogenic. Alongside the repertoire data, information on donor age, sex, ethnicity and CMV serostatus was compiled. A later genetic analysis used genome-wide SNP genotypes for about 60% of the roughly 670 donors, treating that subset as a discovery cohort. All discovery cohort repertoires had been generated using a single sequencing platform. Class I and class II HLA loci were covered by the typing at four-digit resolution. Typing coverage varied by locus: roughly 629-630 donors for A, B, C, DRB1 and DQB1; more than 500 for DQA1; around 610 for DPA1; about 450 for DPB1. Because of strong linkage in the cohort, roughly five DR-DQ haplotypes were treated as single units for association and clustering. Among some 410 genotyped donors of the cohort, an average of approximately 250,000 unique TCR beta nucleotide sequences were sequenced per donor, about a sixth of them non-productive.

The cohort was made up of approximately 670 healthy bone marrow donors. At the time of sampling, all cohort members were nominally healthy, though unrecorded immune exposures were likely present. The donor tested CMV seropositive, placing the donor among the approximately 310 seropositive members of the cohort. Each donor provided a peripheral blood sample, and peripheral blood mononuclear cells were used for TCR beta sequencing. Genomic DNA was extracted from the blood cell samples with the Qiagen DNeasy Blood Extraction Kit. General conclusions and limits of the study: Compared with equally common non-associated chains, HLA-associated TCR beta chains in a later analysis were more clonally expanded and had lower generation probabilities. Because the 87-base-pair reads could not distinguish some IMGT-functional V segments, including TRBV6-2 and TRBV6-3, those segments were excluded. Specific HLA alleles were associated with 15,000 to 20,000 TCR beta sequences at a false discovery rate of 0.05 in a later analysis. In an earlier analysis of fewer than 750 of the donors, most TCR beta V segments were observed in productive rearrangements about 90% or about 30% of the time, broadly matching IMGT annotations. A cluster of highly shared sequence variants was judged likely to be a technical artifact of the sequencing pipeline. The only immune exposure information available for the cohort was CMV serostatus. HLA typing was unavailable for some donors at each locus, so association tests used only the typed subset. Correlated functional status among segregating V segments might be attributable to linkage disequilibrium, but an unknown experimental factor could not be ruled out. Because counts were too low, about 15 rarely observed V segments, including chromosome 9 orphons, were left out of the earlier analysis of 587 of the donors. The cohort was sequenced for TCR beta chains only, and without alpha or paired-chain data the features that could be detected were limited. Strong co-occurrence of HLA alleles, especially DR and DQ, made assigning TCR associations to individual alleles difficult. The classifier was reported to diagnose cytomegalovirus status with high specificity and sensitivity in both the original and validation cohorts. According to a later genetic analysis, donors in an Asian-associated ancestry cluster had fewer N-insertions in productive TCRs than the approximately 630-donor mean. A few of the identified cytomegalovirus-associated TCR beta chains were confirmed in vitro to be specific for cytomegalovirus antigens. Most TCR sequences were observed very rarely across donors, whereas some public TCRs were present in many individuals. According to the authors, the approach could potentially be generalized to other disease states and immunological phenotypes. In the study, about 150 TCR beta chains were listed as associated with cytomegalovirus. A further reported finding was that TCR beta sequences accurately predicted the HLA-A and HLA-B alleles for most subjects in the first cohort. A later genetic analysis associated a missense DCLRE1C variant with V-gene and J-gene trimming of TCR beta chains, and an independent cohort replicated the association. Roughly uniform sequencing depth across donors was assumed in presence/absence analyses, although this assumption may not hold. Most CMV-associated TCR beta chains appeared to be HLA-restricted in a later analysis, and the HLA associations seemed to be driven largely by CMV exposure. In a later analysis, TCR association rates were found to vary across HLA loci, with the most associated TCRs seen for DRB1 alleles and the fewest for HLA-C alleles. Several of the top co-occurrence clusters appeared to be linked to parvovirus B19, influenza, CMV and Epstein-Barr virus, according to a later analysis.

Libraries were prepared through the immunoSEQ multiplex PCR assay. For the multiplex PCR, a mixture combining 60 forward primers for TCR Vbeta segments and 13 reverse primers for TCR Jbeta segments was used. The CDR3 region of rearranged TCR beta genes was amplified from genomic DNA with a multiplex PCR assay. The Illumina HiSeq System was used to sequence the amplified TCR beta libraries as 87-base-pair reads. On the study's bioinformatics: Across the 670 or so repertoires, a later analysis counted about 81 million unique TCR beta chains, 9.5 million to 12 million of which were shared by at least two donors. A nearest-neighbor algorithm error-corrected the raw reads and collapsed the reads into unique sequences, merging closely related sequences to remove PCR and sequencing errors. V, D and J gene segments were assigned by aligning CDR3 sequences to IMGT reference sequences. For a sequence to be retained, a match of at least six nucleotides was required to both a V gene segment and a J gene segment. A rearrangement was called productive if the CDR3 had no stop codons and remained in frame with V and J, and every other rearrangement was called non-productive. Following IMGT convention, CDR3 was defined as the stretch from the second conserved V-encoded cysteine up to the conserved J-encoded phenylalanine. In an earlier analysis of roughly 610 of the donors, sequences lacking an unambiguous match to a single V gene segment were excluded. An earlier analysis of about 590 of the donors classified V segments as functional when productive rearrangements were above 56.7% and as segregating when the standard deviation between donors was above 5%. To diagnose cytomegalovirus status from the catalog of TCR beta chain sequences, a statistical classification framework was built. In a later analysis, TCR nucleotide sequences were compared against IMGT/GENE-DB human TR gene sequences so that V and J genes could be assigned. A later analysis assigned CDR3 sequences and most-parsimonious VDJ recombination scenarios with the TCRdist pipeline. In a later analysis, each TCR beta chain was defined by its CDR3 amino acid sequence together with its V-gene family, and reads without a unique V-gene family were excluded. To address suspected cross-contamination and a sequencing artifact, a later analysis removed approximately 590 highly shared, low-generation-probability nucleotide sequences. In a later analysis, a clonal expansion index for each public chain was calculated from normalized within-repertoire ranks of inferred template counts. In a later analysis, generation probabilities were computed with a VDJ recombination model fitted to out-of-frame rearrangements, and the resulting probabilities were checked against IGoR. In a later analysis, hypergeometric tests were used to score TCR-TCR, TCR-HLA and TCR-CMV co-occurrence, with a repertoire-size bias correction applied to TCR pairs. A later analysis estimated false discovery rates by permuting HLA or CMV assignments 20 times. In a later analysis, co-occurring TCRs were grouped with DBSCAN, and TCRdist sequence similarity was added when clustering was performed within HLA-allele-positive subsets. Co-occurrence clustering excluded repertoires with fewer than 30,000 or more than 120,000 public chains, plus five with anomalous nucleotide sharing. TCRdb took over this immuneACCESS table, retaining in-frame rearrangements with V and J assigned. Such tables are incomplete; in checked studies, under half of the missing clones stem from an unresolved V gene, and the remainder is unexplained. V, J and clone size derive from that table, while D and trimming were established from the DNA sequence. The sample table records about 76,000 clones; just under 80% of these occur just once. The ten largest account for 2% to 3% of the sample.

A word on this clone: It has no known antigen specificity. The sample holds no much larger clone one base away, and base qualities are not on file.

Deletion took 2 bases off V and 6 bases off J, with a span of 16 bases between the germline ends. The CDR3 measures 15 amino acids from cysteine to phenylalanine. Just the 45-base CDR3 DNA is kept, in frame starting at base 1. According to the germline V gene (reference sequence), CDR1 reads SEHNR and CDR2 reads FQNEAQ. Sequences were obtained from PBMCs. Recombination joined TRBV7-9 with TRBJ1-2; the D gene cannot be resolved reliably. The sequence derives from a male donor in good health and CMV-seropositive. The sequenced DNA is TGTGCCAGCAGCTTAAGAGAGGGCGCTGATCATGGCTACACCTTC. This is translated as CASSLREGADHGYTF.